The T cell receptor beta chain described here comes from a study of cytomegalovirus exposure and HLA in healthy donors. As for this clone: What it binds is not known.

Regarding the study as a whole: Excluded: some indistinguishable V segments such as TRBV6-2 and TRBV6-3. Reportedly, a later analysis found an Asian-associated ancestry cluster had fewer N-insertions than the approximately 700-donor mean. Based on reports, TCR beta sequences accurately predicted HLA-A and HLA-B alleles for most subjects. Researchers counted around 150 TCR beta chains as cytomegalovirus-associated.

Amplification used 60 Vbeta primers and 13 Jbeta primers. Sequenced by immunoSEQ multiplex PCR; TCRdb stores in-frame clones only, minus some. This repertoire shows some 110,000 clones, around 80% found once; its top ten account for roughly 6%. Between the trimmed V and J ends, which lost 1 base and 2 bases, there was a span of 11 bases. This CDR3 contains 15 residues. CDR1 and CDR2 from the germline V gene are SEHNR and FQNEAQ (reference sequence). This sequence was found in a male donor in good health and CMV-seronegative. The V call is TRBV7-9, the J call TRBJ1-2; D unclear. The sequencing input was PBMCs. CDR3 residues: CASSLGQLGNYGYTF. CDR3 nucleotide sequence: TGTGCCAGCAGCTTAGGGCAGCTAGGAAACTATGGCTACACCTTC.